Listed below are T cell receptor beta chains from one sample, sequenced in a study of CD8 T cells in ankylosing spondylitis. TCRdb processed the 5' RACE reads anew with MiXCR; each CDR3 protein has one entry. The sample lists fewer than 500,000 distinct CDR3 sequences; 20% to 25% were seen once. Sequenced material: blood, either unsorted or a sorted T cell fraction (not recorded which). The receptor set was obtained from a male donor with ankylosing spondylitis. CDR3s include the opening cysteine and the closing phenylalanine or tryptophan. Each record gives: CDR3 DNA, CDR3 protein, D gene, clone size, J gene, V gene. A D gene is named only where the DNA matches it firmly. Size is omitted from some rows. Given values are once, few, many or a class for expanded clones.

TGTGCCAGCAGCTTAGGGAGGGAGGTCTCCTACAATGAGCAGTTCTTC,CASSLGREVSYNEQFF,TRBD2,NA,TRBJ2-1,TRBV7-3
TGTGCCAGCAGTGACCCCAGGACAGACACTGAAGCTTTCTTT,CASSDPRTDTEAFF,NA,few,TRBJ1-1,TRBV25-1
TGCAGCGTTGACCAGAACACTGAAGCTTTCTTT,CSVDQNTEAFF,NA,few,TRBJ1-1,TRBV29-1
TGTGCCAGCCAGAGGACTGGACAACGCTATACGCAGTATTTT,CASQRTGQRYTQYF,NA,few,TRBJ2-3,TRBV28
TGTGCCGGAGGGGAACCGTTGGGTGAAAAACTGTTTTTT,CAGGEPLGEKLFF,NA,NA,TRBJ1-4,TRBV11-2
TGTGCTAGTGGTTGGCAGGGCGCCGGGGACACCGGGGAGCTGTTTTTT,CASGWQGAGDTGELFF,NA,NA,TRBJ2-2,TRBV12-5
TGTGCCAGCAGCCCGCGGGCCTACAATGAGCAGTTCTTC,CASSPRAYNEQFF,NA,few,TRBJ2-1,TRBV3-1
TGTGCCTGGGGCGACTACAATGAGCAGTTCTTC,CAWGDYNEQFF,NA,NA,TRBJ2-1,TRBV30
TGCAGTGCTAGAAAAGCGGGTCGGGAGACCCAGTACTTC,CSARKAGRETQYF,NA,few,TRBJ2-5,TRBV20-1
TGTGCCAGCAGTTACCCCAGGGTCGGAAATGAGCAGTTCTTC,CASSYPRVGNEQFF,NA,NA,TRBJ2-1,TRBV6-2/TRBV6-3
TGCAGTGTTATAGCGGGATCGAGCTCCTACGAGCAGTACTTC,CSVIAGSSSYEQYF,TRBD2,many,TRBJ2-7,TRBV20-1
TGCAGCGTTGAATTGGGACCAGCTTACGAGCAGTACTTC,CSVELGPAYEQYF,NA,NA,TRBJ2-7,TRBV29-1